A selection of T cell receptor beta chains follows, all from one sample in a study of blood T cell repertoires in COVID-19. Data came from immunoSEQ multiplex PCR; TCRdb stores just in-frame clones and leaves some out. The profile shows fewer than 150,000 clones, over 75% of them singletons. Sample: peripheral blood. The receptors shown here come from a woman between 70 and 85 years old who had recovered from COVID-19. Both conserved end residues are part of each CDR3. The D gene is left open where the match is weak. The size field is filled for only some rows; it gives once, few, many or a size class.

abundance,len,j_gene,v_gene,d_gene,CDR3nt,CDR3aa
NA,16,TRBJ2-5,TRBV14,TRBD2,TGTGCCAGCAGCCAAATGCGACTAGCCAACCAAGAGACCCAGTACTTC,CASSQMRLANQETQYF
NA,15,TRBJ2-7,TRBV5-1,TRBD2,TGCGCCAGCAGCTTGGCGTCTAGCGGGCCGTACGAGCAGTACTTC,CASSLASSGPYEQYF
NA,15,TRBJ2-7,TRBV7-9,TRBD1,TGTGCCAGCAGCCCTCCCCCCGGCAGGGGGTCGGGGCAGTACTTC,CASSPPPGRGSGQYF
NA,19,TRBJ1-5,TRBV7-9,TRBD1,TGTGCCAGCAGCCCTCCCCCGGGACAGGGGGCGGTGCGCAATCAGCCCCAGCATTTT,CASSPPPGQGAVRNQPQHF
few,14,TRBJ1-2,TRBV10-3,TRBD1,TGTGCCATCAGTGGGATAGGGACAGTCTATGGCTACACCTTC,CAISGIGTVYGYTF
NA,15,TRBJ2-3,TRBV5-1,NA,TGCGCCAGCAGCTTGGAGGCAGGGTGGGCAGATACGCAGTATTTT,CASSLEAGWADTQYF
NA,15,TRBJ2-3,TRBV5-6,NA,TGTGCCAGCAGCTTTGACTGGACTAGCACAGATACGCAGTATTTT,CASSFDWTSTDTQYF
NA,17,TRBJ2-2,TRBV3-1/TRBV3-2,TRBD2,TGTGCCAGCAGCCAAGTGGGGGGGTTAACAAGGACCGGGGAGCTGTTTTTT,CASSQVGGLTRTGELFF
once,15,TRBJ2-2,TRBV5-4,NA,TGTGCCAGCAGCTTGGCGGCGGGGGCGAGCGGGGAGCTGTTTTTT,CASSLAAGASGELFF
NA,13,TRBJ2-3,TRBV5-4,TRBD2,TGTGCCAGCAGCTTAAGCGGGACCGATACGCAGTATTTT,CASSLSGTDTQYF
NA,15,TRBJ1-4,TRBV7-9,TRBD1,TGTGCCAGCAGCCTTCAGGGGGCAGGAAATGAAAAACTGTTTTTT,CASSLQGAGNEKLFF
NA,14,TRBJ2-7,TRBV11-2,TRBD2,TGTGCCAGCAGCTTTCGGCTAGCGGGAGGCGAGCAGTACTTC,CASSFRLAGGEQYF
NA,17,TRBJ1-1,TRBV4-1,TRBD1,TGCGCCAGCAGCCAAGATAATAGGGGGCGTTGGGACACTGAAGCTTTCTTT,CASSQDNRGRWDTEAFF
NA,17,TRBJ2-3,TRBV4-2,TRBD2,TGTGCCAGCAGCCAAGATAGGCAAGCGGGAGTAACCGATACGCAGTATTTT,CASSQDRQAGVTDTQYF
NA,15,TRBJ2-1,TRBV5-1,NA,TGCGCCAGCAGCTTTCAGGGTGGCACCTACAATGAGCAGTTCTTC,CASSFQGGTYNEQFF
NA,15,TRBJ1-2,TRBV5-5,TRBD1,TGTGCCAGCAGACCCTCGGAGGGGGCGATTTATGGCTACACCTTC,CASRPSEGAIYGYTF
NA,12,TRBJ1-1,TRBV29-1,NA,TGCAGCGTAGGGGGAATGAACACTGAAGCTTTCTTT,CSVGGMNTEAFF
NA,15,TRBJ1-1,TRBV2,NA,TGTGCCAGCAGTGGGCGCAGGGCCTCGAACACTGAAGCTTTCTTT,CASSGRRASNTEAFF
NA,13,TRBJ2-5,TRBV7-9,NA,TGTGCCAGCAGCCCTCGGACGGGGGAGACCCAGTACTTC,CASSPRTGETQYF
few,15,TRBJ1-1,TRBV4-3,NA,TGCGCCAGCAGCCAAGAGGTGGGGCCCTACACTGAAGCTTTCTTT,CASSQEVGPYTEAFF
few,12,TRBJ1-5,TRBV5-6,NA,TGTGCCAGCAGCTTGTACCGGCAGCCCCAGCATTTT,CASSLYRQPQHF
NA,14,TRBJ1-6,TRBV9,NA,TGTGCCAGCAGCGTCTCACAGGTGAATTCACCCCTCCACTTT,CASSVSQVNSPLHF
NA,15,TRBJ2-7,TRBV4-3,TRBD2,TGCGCCAGCAGCCGGACTAGCGGGAGGAACTACGAGCAGTACTTC,CASSRTSGRNYEQYF
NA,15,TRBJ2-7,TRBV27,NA,TGTGCCAGCAGTTTTGAAGGGACACCTTATTACGAGCAGTACTTC,CASSFEGTPYYEQYF
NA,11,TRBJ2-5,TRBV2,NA,TGTGCCAGCAGCCACGAGGAGACCCAGTACTTC,CASSHEETQYF
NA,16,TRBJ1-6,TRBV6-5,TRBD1,TGTGCCAGCAGTTACGGGGGTACAGGGGGCAATTCACCCCTCCACTTT,CASSYGGTGGNSPLHF
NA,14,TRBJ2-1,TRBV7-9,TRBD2,TGTGCCAGCAGCTTTCTAGCGGGAAAGGATGAGCAGTTCTTC,CASSFLAGKDEQFF
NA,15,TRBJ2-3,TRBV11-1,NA,TGTGCCAGCAGCGTGGACAGAGAGGTGGTAGATACGCAGTATTTT,CASSVDREVVDTQYF
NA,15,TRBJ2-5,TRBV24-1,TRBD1,TGTGCCACCAGTGGGCCGACAGGGAAAGGGGAGACCCAGTACTTC,CATSGPTGKGETQYF
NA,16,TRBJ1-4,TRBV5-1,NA,TGCGCCAGCAGCTTGGGATTCGGGACATGGAATGAAAAACTGTTTTTT,CASSLGFGTWNEKLFF
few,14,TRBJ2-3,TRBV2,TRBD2,TGTGCCAGCAGCGGGACTAGCGGCACAGATACGCAGTATTTT,CASSGTSGTDTQYF
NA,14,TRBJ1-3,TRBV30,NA,TGTGCCTGGGGAGGAGGTTACTCTGGAAACACCATATATTTT,CAWGGGYSGNTIYF
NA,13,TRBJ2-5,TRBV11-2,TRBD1,TGTGCCAGCAGCTGGACAGGGCAAGAGACCCAGTACTTC,CASSWTGQETQYF
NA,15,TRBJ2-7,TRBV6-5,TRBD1,TGTGCCAGCACCAAGAGACAGGGTATGGCCTACGAGCAGTACTTC,CASTKRQGMAYEQYF
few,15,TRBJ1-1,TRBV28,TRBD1,TGTGCCAGCAGTCCCCCGACAGGGGGGGACACTGAAGCTTTCTTT,CASSPPTGGDTEAFF
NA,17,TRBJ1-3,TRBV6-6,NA,TGTGCCAGCAGTCCCCGATCACAGGGTTACTCTGGAAACACCATATATTTT,CASSPRSQGYSGNTIYF
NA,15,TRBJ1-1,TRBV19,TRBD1,TGTGCCAGTAGTATAGTCGGGGGTCCAGGGGGTGAAGCTTTCTTT,CASSIVGGPGGEAFF
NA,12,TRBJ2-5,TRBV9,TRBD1,TGTGCCAGCGGGACAGGGGGCGAGACCCAGTACTTC,CASGTGGETQYF
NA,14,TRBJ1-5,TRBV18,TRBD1,TGTGCCAGCTCACAAGAACAGGGGTATCAGCCCCAGCATTTT,CASSQEQGYQPQHF
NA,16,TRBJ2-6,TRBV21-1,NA,TGTGCCAGCAGCAAAGCAAGGGGGACTGGGGCCAACGTCCTGACTTTC,CASSKARGTGANVLTF
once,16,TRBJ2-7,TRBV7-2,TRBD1,TGTGCCAGCAGCTTTACCGGGACAGGGGTCCCCTACGAGCAGTACTTC,CASSFTGTGVPYEQYF
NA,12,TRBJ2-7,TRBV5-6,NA,TGTGCCAGCAGCTTAGGGGATTTCGAGCAGTACTTC,CASSLGDFEQYF
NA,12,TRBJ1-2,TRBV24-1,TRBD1,TGTGCCACCAGACAGGGGGCAGGTGGCTACACCTTC,CATRQGAGGYTF
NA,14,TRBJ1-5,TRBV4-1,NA,TGCGCCAGCAGCCCTCGGACAGAAAATCAGCCCCAGCATTTT,CASSPRTENQPQHF
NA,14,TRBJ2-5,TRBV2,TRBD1,TGTGCCAGCGAAGGACAGGGGTCATTGGAGACCCAGTACTTC,CASEGQGSLETQYF
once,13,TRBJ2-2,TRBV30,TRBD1,TGTGCCTGTACAGAGACAGGGGCCGGGGAGCTGTTTTTT,CACTETGAGELFF
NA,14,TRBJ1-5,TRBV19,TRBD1,TGTGCCAGTAGTAGGACAGGCCACGGGGAGCCCCAGCATTTT,CASSRTGHGEPQHF
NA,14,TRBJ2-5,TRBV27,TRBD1,TGTGCCAGCAGTTTGAGGACAGGGCGTGAGACCCAGTACTTC,CASSLRTGRETQYF
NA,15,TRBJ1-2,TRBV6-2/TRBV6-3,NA,TGTGCCAGCAGTCCCTCCCTTGGGGCGCCCTTTGGCTACACCTTC,CASSPSLGAPFGYTF
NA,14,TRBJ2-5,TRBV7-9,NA,TGTGCCAGCAGCCGATCTCTCAGGGGAGAGACCCAGTACTTC,CASSRSLRGETQYF
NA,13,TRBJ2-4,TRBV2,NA,TGTGCCAGCACCGGGAATACCAAAAACATTCAGTACTTC,CASTGNTKNIQYF
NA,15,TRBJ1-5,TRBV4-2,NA,TGTGCCAGCAGCCAAGACAGGGTTAGCAATCAGCCCCAGCATTTT,CASSQDRVSNQPQHF
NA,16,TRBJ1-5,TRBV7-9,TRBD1,TGTGCCAGCAGCCCCAGGGGGACAGGGGGCAATCAGCCCCAGCATTTT,CASSPRGTGGNQPQHF